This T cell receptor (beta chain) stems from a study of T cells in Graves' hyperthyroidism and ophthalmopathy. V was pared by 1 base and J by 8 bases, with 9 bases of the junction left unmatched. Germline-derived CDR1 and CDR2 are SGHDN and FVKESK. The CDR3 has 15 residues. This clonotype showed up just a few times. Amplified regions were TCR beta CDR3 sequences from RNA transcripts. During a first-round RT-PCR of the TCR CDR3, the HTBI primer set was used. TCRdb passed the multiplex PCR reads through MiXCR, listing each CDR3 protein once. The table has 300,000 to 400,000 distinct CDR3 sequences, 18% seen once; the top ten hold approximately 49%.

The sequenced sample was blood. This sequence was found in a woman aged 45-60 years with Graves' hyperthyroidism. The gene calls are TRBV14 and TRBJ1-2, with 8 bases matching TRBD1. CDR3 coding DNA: TGTGCCAGCAGCCAAGCCCCGACAGGGGTGGGCGGCTACACCTTC. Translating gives CASSQAPTGVGGYTF.